The entry below describes one T cell receptor beta chain. This sample is drawn from a study of blood T cell repertoires in COVID-19. Study information: COVID-19 samples from acute and convalescent phases originated in the United States, Italy and Spain.

As handled by the study authors: Reference gene primer amplification in the assay estimated nucleated cell counts. Method: immunoSEQ multiplex PCR; TCRdb's copy keeps in-frame clones and lacks some. From that table come the V and J calls and clone size; the DNA was used to work out D and trimming. The sample has around 320,000 clones, 85% seen once; the top ten hold 7.2%. This CDR3 spans 14 amino acids. V was shortened by 2 bases and J by 2 bases, with 9 bases between the two germline ends. Germline V CDR1 and CDR2: SEHNR, FQNEAQ (reference sequence). The receptor was isolated from a human donor in a cohort sampled during active COVID-19. Sequencing used peripheral blood. V gene TRBV7-9 combines with J gene TRBJ1-1; D remains unclear. This chain's CDR3 is CASSLLGQNTEAFF. Written as DNA, the CDR3 is TGTGCCAGCAGCTTATTGGGCCAAAACACTGAAGCTTTCTTT.